The present T cell receptor beta chain was sequenced within a study of tumor-infiltrating lymphocytes in localized non-small cell lung cancer. The germline CDR1 and CDR2 sequences are MGHRA and YSYEKL. J gave up 2 bases and V 3 bases, and 7 bases lay outside the gene matches. CDR3 length: 18 residues. Sequencing was performed with immunoSEQ multiplex PCR; in TCRdb, only in-frame clones are kept and a portion is missing. The sample contains tens of thousands of clones, 69% of which appear only once. Sequenced input: lung tumor tissue. The chain is built from TRBV4-1 and TRBJ2-2, with 12 bases aligning to TRBD2. This receptor was taken from a human donor with non-small cell lung cancer. This chain's CDR3 is CASSQALGLAGNTGELFF. Here the CDR3 DNA reads TGCGCCAGCAGCCAGGCCCTCGGACTAGCGGGAAACACCGGGGAGCTGTTTTTT.